The 18 T cell receptor beta chains listed next were all sequenced from one sample in a study of cytomegalovirus exposure and HLA in healthy donors. Using immunoSEQ multiplex PCR, the repertoire was profiled, and TCRdb retains in-frame clones only, with some absent. Of a few hundred thousand clones in the sample, 75% to 90% were seen once. Sequencing was done on a sample of PBMCs. The receptors originated from a woman between 18 and 30 years old in good health and CMV-seronegative.

This clone was picked up one time. This chain links TRBV19 with TRBJ2-5; 7 nucleotides line up with TRBD1. Losses at the gene ends were 2 bases for V and 5 bases for J; bases not matched to a gene: 5. The CDR3 spans 14 residues. Germline V gene data show CDR1 as LNHDA and CDR2 as SQIVND (reference sequence). CDR3 in amino acids: CASSIRSGGETQYF. CDR3 DNA: TGTGCCAGTAGTATAAGGTCAGGGGGTGAGACCCAGTACTTC.

This clone was detected only once. The chain carries TRBV11-2 and TRBJ2-1, with TRBD2 matching over 10 bases. CDR3 length equals 14 residues. Germline V lookup: CDR1 SGHAT, CDR2 FQNNGV. V was clipped by 7 bases and J by 6 bases; unmatched bases: 6. CDR3 bases: TGTGCCAGCAAGCTAGCGGGAGAATCCAATGAGCAGTTCTTC. Translated, it gives CASKLAGESNEQFF.

J is TRBJ2-1 and V is TRBV6-1; TRBD2 matches 7 bases. Germline CDR1 MNHNS, CDR2 SASEGT. This CDR3 spans 12 amino acids. Here the CDR3 reads CAGGLGFNEQFF. The CDR3 coding sequence is TGTGCGGGCGGACTAGGATTCAATGAGCAGTTCTTC.

This clone was counted once. CDR3 loop: CAVSGTGGNQPQHF. In nucleotides, the CDR3 is TGTGCCGTGAGTGGGACAGGCGGCAATCAGCCCCAGCATTTT. The chain combines TRBV10-3 with TRBJ1-5, with 8 bases lining up with TRBD1. V trimming: 11 bases; J trimming: 2 bases; junction bases outside the gene matches: 8. This CDR3 region has 14 residues. Germline V gene sequence: CDR1 ENHRY, CDR2 SYGVKD.

The rearrangement joins TRBV4-2 to TRBJ1-2; unclear D gene. The CDR3 totals 16 residues. Germline loops: CDR1 LGHNA, CDR2 YNFKEQ. The V gene lost 0 bases and the J gene lost 4 bases, with 15 bases spanning the gap. The CDR3 loop is CASSQDRLQPLYGYTF. As DNA, the CDR3 is TGTGCCAGCAGCCAAGATCGGTTACAGCCACTCTATGGCTACACCTTC.

The count of this clone is one. This chain uses TRBV29-1 with TRBJ2-3; TRBD1 matches 10 bases. Per the germline V gene, CDR1 is SQVTM and CDR2 is ANQGSEA. The length of the CDR3 is 15 residues. V shed 4 bases, J shed 6 bases, and the junction held 10 bases outside the gene matches. The CDR3 sequence: CSVAVGTGVEDTQYF. CDR3 in DNA: TGCAGCGTTGCGGTCGGGACAGGGGTTGAGGATACGCAGTATTTT.

This chain joins TRBV27 and TRBJ2-1; 9 bases are a match to TRBD2. With 3 bases clipped from V and 5 bases from J, the junction kept 14 bases outside the gene matches. Per germline, CDR1 MNHEY and CDR2 SMNVEV (reference sequence). The CDR3 consists of 18 residues. CDR3 nucleotide sequence: TGTGCCAGCAGTTTGGGCGCGGCGGGAGGGGTGGTAGACAATGAGCAGTTCTTC. Amino acid sequence: CASSLGAAGGVVDNEQFF.

V gene TRBV7-2 combines with J gene TRBJ2-5, with 10 bases lining up with TRBD2. The V gene end was trimmed by 2 bases and the J gene end by 5 bases; junction bases not matched to a gene: 5. This CDR3 has 15 residues. Per the germline V gene, CDR1 is SGHTA and CDR2 is FQGNSA. The CDR3 nucleotides are TGTGCCAGCAGCTTAACTAGCGGGATAGTTGAGACCCAGTACTTC. Its protein product is CASSLTSGIVETQYF.

This chain joins TRBV27 and TRBJ1-2, with D tentatively TRBD1 (6 bases). Germline CDR1 reads MNHEY; CDR2 reads SMNVEV (reference sequence). The V end lost 6 bases, the J end lost 2 bases, and 16 bases lay between the germline ends. The CDR3 consists of 15 residues. CDR3 region: CASRQRAGDNYGYTF. CDR3 nucleotides: TGTGCCAGCAGACAACGGGCAGGGGACAACTATGGCTACACCTTC.

The rearrangement uses TRBV5-4 and TRBJ2-3; a possible D gene is TRBD1 (6 bases). Trimming left V 0 bases short and J 0 bases short, with 8 bases between. From germline, CDR1 is SGHNT and CDR2 YYREEE (reference sequence). The CDR3 is 15 amino acids. CDR3 in amino acids: CASSLDRASTDTQYF. Here the CDR3 DNA reads TGTGCCAGCAGCTTGGACAGGGCTAGCACAGATACGCAGTATTTT.

The V and J genes are TRBV1 and TRBJ2-3; TRBD2 is the table's D call, not checked against the DNA. TRBV1 is classified as a pseudogene. The length of the CDR3 is 16 residues. CDR3 DNA: TGCACCAGCAGCCGCCGGGGGAAGCGGGATACAGATACGCAGTATTTT. This gives the protein CTSSRRGKRDTDTQYF.

The rearrangement uses TRBV5-1 and TRBJ2-3; the D is unclear. There are 15 residues in the CDR3. The germline CDR1 and CDR2 sequences are SGHRS and YFSETQ. The V gene lost 0 bases and the J gene lost 5 bases, with 13 bases spanning the gap. For the CDR3, the DNA is TGCGCCAGCAGCTTGGGTGGCCGTGGTTTAGATACGCAGTATTTT. Protein: CASSLGGRGLDTQYF.

The rearrangement uses TRBV6-5 and TRBJ2-7; the D is unclear. Germline V gives CDR1 MNHEY, CDR2 SVGAGI. The V end lost 2 bases, the J end lost 6 bases, and 5 bases lay between the germline ends. This CDR3 has 11 amino acids. Written as DNA, the CDR3 is TGTGCCAGCAGTTACGGGCCCGAGCAGTACTTC. This translates into CASSYGPEQYF.

This chain joins TRBV18 and TRBJ1-2; 7 bases fit TRBD1. The CDR3 runs to 15 residues. The J segment lost 4 bases and the V segment lost 2 bases, leaving 7 bases of the junction unmatched. The germline CDR1 and CDR2 sequences are KGHSH and LQKENI. The CDR3 bases are TGTGCCAGCTCACCAGGGACAGACAGCATCTATGGCTACACCTTC. Encoded protein: CASSPGTDSIYGYTF.

V gene TRBV5-1 combines with J gene TRBJ2-3, with D tentatively TRBD1 (6 bases). CDR1 and CDR2 from the germline V gene are SGHRS and YFSETQ. CDR3 length: 14 residues. V shed 5 bases and J shed 1 base, with 11 bases lying between them. The CDR3 reads CASRTGQGTDTQYF. The CDR3 DNA is TGCGCCAGCAGAACAGGGCAGGGCACAGATACGCAGTATTTT.

The V and J genes are TRBV6-5 and TRBJ2-5; D perhaps matches TRBD2 (6 bases). V was trimmed by 10 bases and J by 5 bases, leaving 23 bases between them. Per germline, CDR1 MNHEY and CDR2 SVGAGI. This CDR3 comprises 15 residues. In nucleotides, the CDR3 is TGTGCCACTCAAGGGGACTTCGGGGGACGGGAGACCCAGTACTTC. Translated, it gives CATQGDFGGRETQYF.

The chain links TRBV7-2 to TRBJ2-1, with D unclear. CDR3 length: 13 residues. The V end lost 6 bases, the J end lost 4 bases, and 10 bases lay between the germline ends. Per the germline V gene, CDR1 is SGHTA and CDR2 is FQGNSA. CDR3 sequence (DNA): TGTGCCAGCAGTCCGAACACGTACAATGAGCAGTTCTTC. It translates to CASSPNTYNEQFF.

The chain is built from TRBV11-2 and TRBJ1-3, with D perhaps TRBD1 (5 bases). The CDR3 has 17 amino acids. Germline-derived CDR1 and CDR2 are SGHAT and FQNNGV. V lost 3 bases, J lost 9 bases, and 24 bases lay in between. The CDR3 DNA reads TGTGCCAGCAGCTTGGGGGACCCGGGCCTCCATAGCGGCACCATATATTTT. This sequence encodes CASSLGDPGLHSGTIYF.